This note documents a single T cell receptor beta chain sequence. What antigen it recognizes has not been identified. Base qualities are not provided; no much larger clone lies one nucleotide away. The sample belongs to a study of OX40 agonist ivuxolimab in advanced cancers. Background on the whole study: Ivuxolimab, which targeted the costimulatory receptor OX40 (CD134), was an agonistic, fully human IgG2 monoclonal antibody. In the dose-escalation cohort, roughly 82% of patients were male, and the mean age was 60 years with a range of roughly 20 to 80. Prior anti-PD-1, anti-PD-L1 or anti-CTLA-4 therapy was permitted, and checkpoint inhibitors had been received by less than 45% of dose-escalation patients. The paper covers the monotherapy dose-escalation part of the phase I ivuxolimab trial, which included N of about 50 patients. Among the approximately 50 dose-escalation patients, 19 had hepatocellular carcinoma, about 15 melanoma, 9 renal cell carcinoma and 9 head and neck cancer. Partial responses occurred in three dose-escalation patients: two with cutaneous melanoma and one with hepatocellular carcinoma. Intravenous ivuxolimab was administered to patients every 2 weeks at six dose levels: 0.01, 0.1, 0.3, 1.5, 3 and 10 mg/kg. Peripheral TCRbeta sequencing was intended to test whether TCR sequence diversity was altered and clonal T-cell expansion was caused by ivuxolimab.

Results the study describes overall, beyond this receptor: Which antigens the clonally expanded peripheral T cells were specific for was not determined. Clonal expansion of both CD4+ and CD8+ blood T cells was observed from baseline to week 6 at doses 0.1 to 3.0 mg/kg. Low levels of normalized T-cell clonal expansion were also seen in some patients who did not respond. After ivuxolimab, expanded clones were on average more numerous among CD8+ T cells than among CD4+ T cells. In the 0.1-3.0 mg/kg groups, partial responders were among the patients with the lowest normalized peripheral clonal expansion, particularly in CD8+ T cells.

The trial excluded patients who had a history of autoimmune disease or were on systemic immunosuppression. Peripheral blood for TCR sequencing was collected from all dose cohorts at baseline, on cycle 4 day 1, and on cycle 7 day 1. Samples were obtained from an open-label, multicenter, first-in-human phase I dose-escalation trial of ivuxolimab. Adults with locally advanced or metastatic melanoma, renal cell carcinoma, hepatocellular carcinoma or head and neck squamous cell carcinoma were enrolled in the trial. Before TCR sequencing, CD4+ T cells and CD8+ T cells were sorted from peripheral blood as separate populations. The germline V gene sets CDR1 to SGHTS and CDR2 to YDEGEE. Measured from the cysteine to the phenylalanine, the CDR3 is 12 residues long. CDR3 DNA only is kept here, 36 bases in frame from base 1. Genomic DNA was isolated from the sorted cells so that the TCRbeta CDR3 region could be sequenced. The immunoSEQ Assay was used for sequencing of TCRbeta CDR3 regions. What TCRdb holds here is the immuneACCESS table cut down to in-frame rearrangements. Part of the clones is not present; checked against another copy, under half of the missing clones reflect an unresolved V gene, and the others are unexplained. This sample lists about 55,000 clones; approximately 91% were detected once. The ten largest clones capture approximately 1.5% of the sample.

This clonotype was sampled from an adult with an advanced solid tumor such as melanoma, head and neck, liver or kidney cancer. The sequencing used CD4+ or CD8+ T cells sorted from blood, collected in a trial of the OX40 agonist ivuxolimab. The chain employs TRBV5-8 and TRBJ2-5; no D gene is confidently identified. The end of the DNA aligns better with TRBJ2-7, so the J call may be wrong. The CDR3: CASSPLRAEQYF. The DNA sequence is TGTGCCAGCAGCCCTCTTAGAGCCGAGCAGTACTTC.